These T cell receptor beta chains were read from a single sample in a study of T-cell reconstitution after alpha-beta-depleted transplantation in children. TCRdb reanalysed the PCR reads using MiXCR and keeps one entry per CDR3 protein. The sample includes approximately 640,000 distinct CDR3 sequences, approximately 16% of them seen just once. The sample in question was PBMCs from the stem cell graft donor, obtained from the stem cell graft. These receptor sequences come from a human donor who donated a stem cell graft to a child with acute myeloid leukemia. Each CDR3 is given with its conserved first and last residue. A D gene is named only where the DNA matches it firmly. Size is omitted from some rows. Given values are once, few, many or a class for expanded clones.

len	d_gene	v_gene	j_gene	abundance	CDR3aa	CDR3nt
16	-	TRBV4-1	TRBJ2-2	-	CASSQDNRGATGELFF	TGCGCCAGCAGCCAAGATAATCGGGGGGCCACCGGGGAGCTGTTTTTT
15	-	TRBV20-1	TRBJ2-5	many	CSAFEWGIEGETQYF	TGCAGTGCTTTCGAGTGGGGGATAGAGGGGGAGACCCAGTACTTC
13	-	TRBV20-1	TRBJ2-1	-	CSATPRKVNEQFF	TGCAGTGCTACCCCCAGGAAGGTCAATGAGCAGTTCTTC
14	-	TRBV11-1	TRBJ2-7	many	CASEGQGMDYEQYF	TGTGCCAGCGAAGGGCAGGGAATGGACTACGAGCAGTACTTC
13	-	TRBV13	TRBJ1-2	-	CASSSQGGGGYTF	TGTGCCAGCTCCTCTCAGGGTGGAGGGGGCTACACCTTC
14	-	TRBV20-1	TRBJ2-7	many	CSARGPGDAYEQYF	TGCAGTGCTAGAGGTCCCGGAGATGCCTACGAGCAGTACTTC
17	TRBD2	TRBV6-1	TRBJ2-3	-	CASRRTPSGGPSNTQYF	TGTGCCAGCAGACGAACTCCTAGCGGGGGCCCTTCGAATACGCAGTATTTT
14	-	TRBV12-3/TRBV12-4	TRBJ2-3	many	CASSFRGWEDTQYF	TGTGCCAGCAGTTTCAGGGGATGGGAGGATACGCAGTATTTT
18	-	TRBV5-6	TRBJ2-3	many	CASSFASNLGFTTDTQYF	TGTGCCAGCAGCTTCGCTAGCAACTTGGGCTTCACCACAGATACGCAGTATTTT
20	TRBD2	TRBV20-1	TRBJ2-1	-	CSARGLAGGPMGSAYNEQFF	TGCAGTGCTAGGGGACTAGCGGGGGGGCCAATGGGGTCCGCCTACAATGAGCAGTTCTTC
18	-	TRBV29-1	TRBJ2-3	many	CSVEDHDTELTSTDTQYF	TGCAGCGTTGAAGACCACGACACTGAATTGACTAGCACAGATACGCAGTATTTT
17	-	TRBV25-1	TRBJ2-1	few	CASSDPRKGSSYNEQFF	TGTGCCAGCAGTGACCCTCGTAAGGGAAGCTCCTACAATGAGCAGTTCTTC